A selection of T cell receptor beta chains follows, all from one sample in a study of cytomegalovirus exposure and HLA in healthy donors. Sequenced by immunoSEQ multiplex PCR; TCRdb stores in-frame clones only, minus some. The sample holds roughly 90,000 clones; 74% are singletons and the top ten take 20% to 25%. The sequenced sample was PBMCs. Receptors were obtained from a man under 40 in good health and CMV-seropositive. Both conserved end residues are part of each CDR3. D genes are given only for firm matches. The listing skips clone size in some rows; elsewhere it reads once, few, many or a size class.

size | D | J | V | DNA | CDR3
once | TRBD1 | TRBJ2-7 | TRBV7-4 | TGTGCCAGCAGCTTAACAGGGGATTTTTATGCCGAGCAGTACTTC | CASSLTGDFYAEQYF
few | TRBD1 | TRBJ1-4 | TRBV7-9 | TGTGCCAGCAGCTCACAGACAGGGGCTCATGAAAAACTGTTTTTT | CASSSQTGAHEKLFF
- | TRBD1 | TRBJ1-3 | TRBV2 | TGTGCCAGACGGCAGGGGGCTCTAAAAGGAAACACCATATATTTT | CARRQGALKGNTIYF
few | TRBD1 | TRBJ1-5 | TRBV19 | TGTGCCAGTAGCGACAGACAGGGGGTGGGCAATCAGCCCCAGCATTTT | CASSDRQGVGNQPQHF
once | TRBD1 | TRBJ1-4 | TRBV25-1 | TGTGCCAGCAGTGAATGGGGGACAGGGGGCGTAAATGAAAAACTGTTTTTT | CASSEWGTGGVNEKLFF
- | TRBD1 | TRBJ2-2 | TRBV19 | TGTGCCAGTAGGCCGGGACAGGGGGCCGGGGAGCTGTTTTTT | CASRPGQGAGELFF
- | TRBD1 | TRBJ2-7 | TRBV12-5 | TGTGCTAGTGGCCTGGACAGGGGCTACGAGCAGTACTTC | CASGLDRGYEQYF
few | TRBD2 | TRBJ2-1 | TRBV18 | TGTGCCAGCTCACCTTCCGCTAGCGGGGGCAATGAGCAGTTCTTC | CASSPSASGGNEQFF
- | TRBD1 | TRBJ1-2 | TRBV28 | TGTGCCAGCAAGCCCTCCACAGGGGGTAACTATGGCTACACCTTC | CASKPSTGGNYGYTF
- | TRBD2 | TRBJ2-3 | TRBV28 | TGTGCCAGCACCGGGACTAGCGGGAGGGATTTAGTAAGCACAGATACGCAGTATTTT | CASTGTSGRDLVSTDTQYF
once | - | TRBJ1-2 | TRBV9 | TGTGCCAGCAGCGGGGACACCGCCAGAGACTATGGCTACACCTTC | CASSGDTARDYGYTF
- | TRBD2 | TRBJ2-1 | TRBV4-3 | TGCGCCAGCAGCCAAGATGTAGCGGGCGATGAGCAGTTCTTC | CASSQDVAGDEQFF
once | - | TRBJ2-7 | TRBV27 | TGTGCCAGCAGTTGGGGGCAGGGTAGTTCCTACGAGCAGTACTTC | CASSWGQGSSYEQYF
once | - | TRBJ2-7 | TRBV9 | TGTGCCAGCAGCGTAGGGGAGGGGGTTGCCTACGAGCAGTACTTC | CASSVGEGVAYEQYF
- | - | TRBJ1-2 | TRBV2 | TGTGCCAGCAGGGCAGGGTCCGGCTATGGCTACACCTTC | CASRAGSGYGYTF
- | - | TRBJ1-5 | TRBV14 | TGTGCCAGCAGCCCAAATAGCAATCAGCCCCAGCATTTT | CASSPNSNQPQHF